What follows describes a single T cell receptor beta chain. The germline gives CDR1 SGHDT, CDR2 YYEEEE. The length of the CDR3 is 16 residues. The V segment lost 4 bases and the J segment 4 bases; nucleotides outside the gene matches: 9. The source of the sample is a study of shared T cell receptors in the human thymus. Using immunoSEQ multiplex PCR, the repertoire was profiled, and TCRdb retains in-frame clones only, with some absent. The repertoire holds 500,000 to 750,000 clones, with more than 75% as singletons. This same sample was also part of a study on human thymus T cells.

What was sequenced was thymocytes. The clonotype originates from a boy less than two years old with a congenital heart defect. J is TRBJ2-1 and V is TRBV5-6; 9 bases line up with TRBD2. The CDR3 sequence: CASSGISGRGYNEQFF. Here the CDR3 DNA reads TGTGCCAGCAGCGGAATTAGCGGGAGAGGGTACAATGAGCAGTTCTTC. The full variable domain, its missing parts supplied by reference TRBV5-6 and TRBJ2-1, is DAGVTQSPTHLIKTRGQQVTLRCSPKSGHDTVSWYQQALGQGPQFIFQYYEEEERQRGNFPDRFSGHQFPNYSSELNVNALLLGDSALYLCASSGISGRGYNEQFFGPGTRLTVL.